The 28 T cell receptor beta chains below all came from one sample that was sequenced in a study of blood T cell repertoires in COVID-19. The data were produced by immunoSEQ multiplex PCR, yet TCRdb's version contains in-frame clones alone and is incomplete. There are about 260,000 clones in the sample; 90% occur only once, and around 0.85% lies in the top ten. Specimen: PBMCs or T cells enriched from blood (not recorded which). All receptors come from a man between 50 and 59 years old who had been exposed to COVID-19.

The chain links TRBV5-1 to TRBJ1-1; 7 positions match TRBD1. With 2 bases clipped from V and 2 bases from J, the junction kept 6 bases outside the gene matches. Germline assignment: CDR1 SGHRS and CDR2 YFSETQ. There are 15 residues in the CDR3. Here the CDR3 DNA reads TGCGCCAGCAGCTTCGGGACAGCAGATAACACTGAAGCTTTCTTT. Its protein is CASSFGTADNTEAFF.

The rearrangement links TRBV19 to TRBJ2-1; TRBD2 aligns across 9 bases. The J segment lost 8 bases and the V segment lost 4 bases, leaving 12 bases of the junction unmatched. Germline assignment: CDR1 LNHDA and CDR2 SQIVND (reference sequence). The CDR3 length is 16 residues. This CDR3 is CASSREREESVDEQFF. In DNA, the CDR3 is TGTGCCAGTAGTAGGGAGCGGGAGGAAAGCGTAGATGAGCAGTTCTTC.

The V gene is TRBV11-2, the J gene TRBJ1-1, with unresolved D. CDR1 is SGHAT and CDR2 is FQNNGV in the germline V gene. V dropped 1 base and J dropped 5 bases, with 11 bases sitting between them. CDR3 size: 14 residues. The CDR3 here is CASSLAFDTTEAFF. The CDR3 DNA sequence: TGTGCCAGCAGCTTAGCTTTCGACACTACTGAAGCTTTCTTT.

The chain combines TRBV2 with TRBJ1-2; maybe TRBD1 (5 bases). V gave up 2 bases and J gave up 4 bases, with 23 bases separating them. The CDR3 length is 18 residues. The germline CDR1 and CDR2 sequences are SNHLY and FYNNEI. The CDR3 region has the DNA TGTGCCAGCAGTGAATTACGCCTAGGTGGAGGGGTTGTCTATGGCTACACCTTC. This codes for CASSELRLGGGVVYGYTF.

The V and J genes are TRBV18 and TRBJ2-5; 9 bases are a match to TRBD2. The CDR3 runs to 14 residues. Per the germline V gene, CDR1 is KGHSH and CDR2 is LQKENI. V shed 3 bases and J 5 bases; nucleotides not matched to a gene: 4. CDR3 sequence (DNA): TGTGCCAGCTCACCGTATAGCGGGAGCGAGACCCAGTACTTC. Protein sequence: CASSPYSGSETQYF.

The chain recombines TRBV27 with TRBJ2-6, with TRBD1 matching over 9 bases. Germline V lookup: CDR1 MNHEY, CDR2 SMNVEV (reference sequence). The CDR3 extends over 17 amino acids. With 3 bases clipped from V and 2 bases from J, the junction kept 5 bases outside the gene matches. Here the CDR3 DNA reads TGTGCCAGCAGTTTTGGGACAGGGTGGGCTGGGGCCAACGTCCTGACTTTC. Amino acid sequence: CASSFGTGWAGANVLTF.

In nucleotides, the CDR3 is TGTGCTAGTGCCCAGGACAGGGCCCTTTATGGCTACACCTTC. This translates into CASAQDRALYGYTF. This chain links TRBV12-5 with TRBJ1-2; 8 nucleotides match TRBD1. Losses at the gene ends were 7 bases for V and 5 bases for J; bases not matched to a gene: 9. The CDR3 has 14 amino acids. The germline gives CDR1 LGHNT, CDR2 FRNRAP. The variable domain in full, completed from reference TRBV12-5 and TRBJ1-2, reads DARVTQTPRHKVTEMGQEVTMRCQPILGHNTVFWYRQTMMQGLELLAYFRNRAPLDDSGMPKDRFSAEMPDATLATLKIQPSEPRDSAVYFCASAQDRALYGYTFGSGTRLTVV.

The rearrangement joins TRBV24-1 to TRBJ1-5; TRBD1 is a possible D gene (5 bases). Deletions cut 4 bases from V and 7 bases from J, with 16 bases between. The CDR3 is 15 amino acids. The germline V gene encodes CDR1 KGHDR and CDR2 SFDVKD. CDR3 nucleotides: TGTGCCACCAGTGACCCGTCGGGGGGGGACCAGCCCCAGCATTTT. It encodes CATSDPSGGDQPQHF.

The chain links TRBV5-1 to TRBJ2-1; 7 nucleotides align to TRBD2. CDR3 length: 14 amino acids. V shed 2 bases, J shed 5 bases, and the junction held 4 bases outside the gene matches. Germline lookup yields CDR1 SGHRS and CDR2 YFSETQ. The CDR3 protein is CASSFREDNNEQFF. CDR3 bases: TGCGCCAGCAGCTTTCGGGAGGATAACAATGAGCAGTTCTTC.

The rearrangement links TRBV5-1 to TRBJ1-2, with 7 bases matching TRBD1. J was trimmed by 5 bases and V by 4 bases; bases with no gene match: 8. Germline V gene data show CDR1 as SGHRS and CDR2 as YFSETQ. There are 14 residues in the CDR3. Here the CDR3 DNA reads TGCGCCAGCAGCGACGACAGGGCTACATATGGCTACACCTTC. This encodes CASSDDRATYGYTF.

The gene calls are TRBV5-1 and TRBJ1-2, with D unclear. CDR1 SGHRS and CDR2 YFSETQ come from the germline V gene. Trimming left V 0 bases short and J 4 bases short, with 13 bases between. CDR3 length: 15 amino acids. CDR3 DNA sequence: TGCGCCAGCAGCTTGGGAAATAGCTTTTTCTATGGCTACACCTTC. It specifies CASSLGNSFFYGYTF.

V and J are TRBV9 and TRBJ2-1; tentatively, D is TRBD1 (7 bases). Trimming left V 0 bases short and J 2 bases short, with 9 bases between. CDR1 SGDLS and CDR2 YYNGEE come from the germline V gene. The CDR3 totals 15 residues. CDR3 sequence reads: CASSVAGGPYNEQFF. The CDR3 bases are TGTGCCAGCAGCGTAGCAGGGGGGCCCTACAATGAGCAGTTCTTC.

The CDR3 nucleotides read TGTGCCAGTAGTACCTATGGACTAGCGGGGAGGAATGAGCAGTTCTTC. Protein sequence: CASSTYGLAGRNEQFF. The rearrangement joins TRBV19 to TRBJ2-1, with 12 bases that match TRBD2. The germline V gene has CDR1 LNHDA and CDR2 SQIVND (reference sequence). CDR3 length: 16 residues. V lost 4 bases to trimming and J lost 7 bases; unmatched junction nucleotides: 8.

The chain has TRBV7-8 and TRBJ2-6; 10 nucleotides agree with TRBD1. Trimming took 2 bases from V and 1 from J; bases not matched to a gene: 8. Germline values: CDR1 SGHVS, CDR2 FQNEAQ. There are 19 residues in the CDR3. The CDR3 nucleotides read TGTGCCAGCAGCTTACGGGGGACAGGGGTTTTTTCTGGGGCCAACGTCCTGACTTTC. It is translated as CASSLRGTGVFSGANVLTF.

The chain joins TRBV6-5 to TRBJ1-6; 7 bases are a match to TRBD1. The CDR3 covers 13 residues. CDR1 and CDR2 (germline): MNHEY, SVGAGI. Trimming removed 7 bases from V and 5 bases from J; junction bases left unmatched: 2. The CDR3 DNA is TGTGCCAGCATGGGACAGAATAATTCACCCCTCCACTTT. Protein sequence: CASMGQNNSPLHF.

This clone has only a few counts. The CDR3 nucleotides are TGTGCCAGTAGTACTATACTGGGGCACCTCCAAGAGACCCAGTACTTC. Protein sequence: CASSTILGHLQETQYF. The J gene is TRBJ2-5, the V gene TRBV19; tentatively, D is TRBD1 (5 bases). V was cut by 4 bases and J by 1 base, with 16 bases left in between. Germline CDR1 is LNHDA and CDR2 is SQIVND (reference sequence). This CDR3 comprises 16 residues.

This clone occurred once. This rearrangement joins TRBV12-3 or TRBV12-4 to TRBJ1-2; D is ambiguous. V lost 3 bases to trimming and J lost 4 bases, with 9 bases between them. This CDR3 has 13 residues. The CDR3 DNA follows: TGTGCCAGCAGTTTTGTAGCCAGCTATGGCTACACCTTC. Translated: CASSFVASYGYTF.

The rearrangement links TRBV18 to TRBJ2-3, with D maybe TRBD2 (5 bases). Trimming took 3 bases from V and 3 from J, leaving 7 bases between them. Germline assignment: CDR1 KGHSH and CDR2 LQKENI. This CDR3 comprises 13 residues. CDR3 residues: CASSPGLTDTQYF. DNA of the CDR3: TGTGCCAGCTCACCCGGACTTACAGATACGCAGTATTTT.

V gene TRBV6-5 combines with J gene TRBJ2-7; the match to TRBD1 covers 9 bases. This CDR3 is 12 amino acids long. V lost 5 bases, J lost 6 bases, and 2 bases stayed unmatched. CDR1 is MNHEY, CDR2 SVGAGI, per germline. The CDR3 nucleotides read TGTGCCAGCAGTACAGGGGGCTCCGAGCAGTACGTC. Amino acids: CASSTGGSEQYV.

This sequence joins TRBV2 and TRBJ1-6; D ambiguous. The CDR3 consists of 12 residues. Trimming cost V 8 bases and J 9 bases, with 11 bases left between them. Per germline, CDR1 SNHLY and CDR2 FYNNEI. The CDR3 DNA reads TGTGCCAGCCTGTCCCTCGGTTCACCCCTCCACTTT. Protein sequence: CASLSLGSPLHF. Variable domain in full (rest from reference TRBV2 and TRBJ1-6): EPEVTQTPSHQVTQMGQEVILRCVPISNHLYFYWYRQILGQKVEFLVSFYNNEISEKSEIFDDQFSVERPDGSNFTLKIRSTKLEDSAMYFCASLSLGSPLHFGNGTRLTVT.

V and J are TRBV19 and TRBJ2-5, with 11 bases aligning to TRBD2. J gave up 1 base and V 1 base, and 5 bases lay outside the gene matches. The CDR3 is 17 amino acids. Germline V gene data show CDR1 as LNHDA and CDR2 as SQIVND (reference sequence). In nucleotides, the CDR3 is TGTGCCAGTAGTATAGGTCCTAGCGGGAGGTTCCAAGAGACCCAGTACTTC. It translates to CASSIGPSGRFQETQYF.

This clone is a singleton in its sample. In DNA, the CDR3 is TGTGCCAGCAGCTCCGGACAGGGCTACGAGCAGTACTTC. It encodes CASSSGQGYEQYF. The J gene is TRBJ2-7, the V gene TRBV13, with TRBD1 identical over 8 bases. Looked up from germline, CDR1 is PRHDT and CDR2 is FYEKMQ (reference sequence). Trimming cost V 4 bases and J 3 bases; bases outside gene matches: 2. This CDR3 spans 13 amino acids.

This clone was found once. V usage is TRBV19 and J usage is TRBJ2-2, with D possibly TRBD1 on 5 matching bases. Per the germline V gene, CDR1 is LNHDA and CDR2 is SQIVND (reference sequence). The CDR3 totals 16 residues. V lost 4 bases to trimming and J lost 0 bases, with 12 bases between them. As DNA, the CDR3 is TGTGCCAGTAGTAGGACGACAGCCACGAACACCGGGGAGCTGTTTTTT. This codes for CASSRTTATNTGELFF.

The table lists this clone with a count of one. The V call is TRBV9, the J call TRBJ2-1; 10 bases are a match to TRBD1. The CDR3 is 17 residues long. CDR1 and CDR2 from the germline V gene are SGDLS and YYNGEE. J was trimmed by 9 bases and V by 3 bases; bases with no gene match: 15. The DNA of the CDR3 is TGTGCCAGCAGCGCACACGGGGACAGGGGCGTAGGTGGTGAGCAGTTCTTC. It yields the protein CASSAHGDRGVGGEQFF.

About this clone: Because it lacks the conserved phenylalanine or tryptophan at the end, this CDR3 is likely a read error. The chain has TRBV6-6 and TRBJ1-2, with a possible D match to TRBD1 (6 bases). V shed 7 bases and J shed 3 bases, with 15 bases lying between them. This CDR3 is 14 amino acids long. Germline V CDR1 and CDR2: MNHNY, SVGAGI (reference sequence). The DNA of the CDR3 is TGTGCCAGCACCGGAAGAGGGGGTCACTATGGCTACACCCTC. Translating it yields CASTGRGGHYGYTL.

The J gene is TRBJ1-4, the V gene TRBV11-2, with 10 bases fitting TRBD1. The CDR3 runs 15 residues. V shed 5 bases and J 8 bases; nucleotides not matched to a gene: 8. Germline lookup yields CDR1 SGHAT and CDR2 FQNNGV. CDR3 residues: CASSLWTGGEEKLFF. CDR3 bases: TGTGCCAGCAGCCTATGGACAGGGGGAGAGGAAAAACTGTTTTTT.

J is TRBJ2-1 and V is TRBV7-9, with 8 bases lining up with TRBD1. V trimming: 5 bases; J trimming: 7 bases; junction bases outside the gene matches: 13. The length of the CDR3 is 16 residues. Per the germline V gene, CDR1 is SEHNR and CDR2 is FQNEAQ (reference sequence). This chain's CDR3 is CASSPQDREGWNEQFF. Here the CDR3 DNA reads TGTGCCAGCAGCCCACAGGACAGGGAAGGGTGGAATGAGCAGTTCTTC.

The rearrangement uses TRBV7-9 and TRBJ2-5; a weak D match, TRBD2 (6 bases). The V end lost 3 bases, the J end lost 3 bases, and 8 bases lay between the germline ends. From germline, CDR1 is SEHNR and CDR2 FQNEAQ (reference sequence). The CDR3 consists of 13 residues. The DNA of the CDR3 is TGTGCCAGCAGCTTCTTAGCGGAAGAGACCCAGTACTTC. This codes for CASSFLAEETQYF.